This paragraph covers one T cell receptor beta chain sequence. The sample originates from a study of blood T cell repertoires in COVID-19. Study-level background: T cells, B-cell-depleted T cells, or PBMCs provided the cDNA or gDNA that served as material.

Measured with immunoSEQ multiplex PCR; TCRdb has only the in-frame clones, and not every one. The sample comprises approximately 110,000 clones, 82% of which are singletons, and around 8% rests with the top ten. Trimming left V 6 bases short and J 6 bases short, with 14 bases between. Germline CDR1 is MDHEN and CDR2 is SYDVKM. The CDR3 extends over 13 amino acids. The sequence came from a man between 70 and 80 years old with acute or convalescent COVID-19. The chain combines TRBV28 with TRBJ1-1; D not resolved. Sample: peripheral blood. The CDR3 loop is CASRLAGIAEAFF. The DNA for the CDR3 is TGTGCCAGCAGGCTCGCGGGGATCGCTGAAGCTTTCTTT. The full variable domain, rest sourced from reference TRBV28 and TRBJ1-1, is DVKVTQSSRYLVKRTGEKVFLECVQDMDHENMFWYRQDPGLGLRLIYFSYDVKMKEKGDIPEGYSVSREKKERFSLILESASTNQTSMYLCASRLAGIAEAFFGQGTRLTVV.